This T cell receptor beta chain was observed in a study of T cells in Graves' hyperthyroidism and ophthalmopathy (dated by TCRdb to 2018 to 2020). Some background on the complete study: Peripheral blood samples were taken at the time of initial diagnosis, prior to any treatment. To identify TCR V-J signatures that set the groups apart, the researchers used a discovery cohort of 100 or so patients, made up of roughly 45 with Graves' ophthalmopathy and about 60 with stable Graves' hyperthyroidism. Prospective prediction of ophthalmopathy was tested in an independent validation cohort of under 20 hyperthyroidism patients and 17 patients who later progressed to ophthalmopathy. The approximately 100 discovery patients were divided at random into training and test sets in a 7:3 ratio. In about 6 Graves' hyperthyroidism patients, the study also compared T-cell repertoires from thyroid tissue with T-cell repertoires from blood. Following sampling, methimazole starting at 30 mg daily was given to hyperthyroidism patients, and high-dose intravenous methylprednisolone was given to ophthalmopathy patients. According to the paper, TCR Vbeta CDR3 sequencing was carried out on approximately 140 peripheral blood samples, which came from around 43 ophthalmopathy, 75 or so hyperthyroidism and some 17 progressor patients.

The TCR beta CDR3 regions were amplified from the RNA transcripts. A first-round RT-PCR of the TCR CDR3 used the HTBI primer set with the Qiagen OneStep RT-PCR kit. Libraries were constructed in a second round of multiplex PCR, after which size selection and purification were performed. The libraries were sequenced on an Illumina HiSeq2000 using paired-end 100 bp reads. In the paper's pipeline: SOAPnuke was used to process the raw data, throwing out any read that contained adapters or uncalled bases, had a mean Phred below 15, or lacked an exact constant-primer or identifier match. High-quality paired reads were merged with COPE v1.2.5, and unique nucleotide sequences were defined as clonotypes. Clonotypes were aligned to IMGT TRBV, TRBD and TRBJ reference segments using MiTCR v1.1. Only V-J combinations with frequency above 0.0001, covering 99.2% of repertoires, were analysed. A TCS score was defined as the ratio of F50 (clonal expansion) to E x V (chaos), with BLOSUM62-based TCRdist applied between CDR3 peptides within each V-J. Welch's t-statistics and random forest reduced some 510 V-J features to roughly 13, which were used in a naive Bayes classifier (R e1071). TCRdb redid the processing of the public reads, applying fastp at Q25 and MiXCR, and retained in-frame beta chains. A single entry per CDR3 protein holds the most common genes and DNA from its merged rows. These V and J calls rely on TCRdb rather than the paper's analysis. In this sample the table shows 300,000 to 450,000 distinct CDR3 sequences, 15% to 20% of which occur a single time. The top ten constitute roughly two fifths of the sample.

Including the terminal cysteine and phenylalanine, the CDR3 comprises 15 residues. The DNA shown is the 45-base CDR3, in frame from base 1. Relative to germline, V is 1 base shorter and J is 7 bases shorter, with 15 bases between their ends. The germline V gene supplies CDR1 SGHTA and CDR2 FQGNSA. Worth noting for this clonotype: No antigen is known for it. Base qualities were left out, and no much larger clone turns up one base away.

The paper as a whole reports these results and caveats: Most expanded thyroid clonotypes (frequency above 0.001) were also detected in blood, a finding suggesting that blood repertoires may reflect thyroid immune responses. Sample size was not statistically predetermined, and blinding of investigators to group allocation was not performed. In cross-validation, a model built on a 13 V-J signature told ophthalmopathy apart from stable hyperthyroidism with approximately 91% sensitivity and around 81% specificity, and in testing the same model reached 80%/75%. During validation, the model predicted progression to ophthalmopathy a median of around 6 months ahead of onset, with roughly 65% sensitivity and less than 85% specificity.

Moderately to severely active disease, a Clinical Activity Score of at least 3, a NOSPECS grade of at least 4, and a duration under 3 months were present in ophthalmopathy patients. Any patient with an uncontrolled infection, another autoimmune disease, pregnancy or lactation was excluded. Clinical symptoms, serum thyroxine and TRAb, thyroid ultrasound, and orbital computed tomography formed the basis for the diagnoses. PBMCs were separated from roughly 9.3 ml of fresh peripheral blood using Ficoll-Paque density gradient centrifugation. Total RNA was extracted using Trizol reagent, and RNA quality was assessed on an Agilent 2100 Bioanalyzer.

The sample comprised blood. The sequence came from a man aged 18-30 years with Graves' ophthalmopathy. The V and J segments used are TRBV7-2 and TRBJ2-3, and TRBD1 may be the D gene, going by 5 matching bases. The DNA is TGTGCCAGCAGCTTAGATTCAGGGATTCTAAATACGCAGTATTTT. Translated, it gives CASSLDSGILNTQYF.